This TCR beta chain was sequenced for a study of beta chain features in type 1 diabetes. Study results and limitations: For Type 1 diabetes patients, all four CD4+ subsets carried TCRB CDR3s that were moderately but significantly shorter.

In the case of this clone: What it binds is not known.

On average, the one heparinised blood draw given by each donor was about 100 mL. Expressed TCRB transcripts got sequenced, as all isolated RNA was reverse transcribed. An average of roughly 4 million reads was obtained for naive, central memory and regulatory T cell samples. The data were produced by immunoSEQ multiplex PCR, yet TCRdb's version contains in-frame clones alone and is incomplete. The table records some 350,000 clones, 9.6% of them present only once. Trimming took 4 bases from V and 8 from J, leaving 12 bases between them. The CDR3 is made up of 12 amino acids. Per germline, CDR1 SGDLS and CDR2 YYNGEE.

The rearrangement uses TRBV9 and TRBJ1-2; tentative D call: TRBD1 (5 bases). The sample was central memory CD4+ T cells from blood. The source of this sequence is a man aged 25-45 years with type 1 diabetes. DNA of the CDR3: TGTGCCAGCAGCCCCTCCAAGGGGGGCTACACCTTC. Translation gives CASSPSKGGYTF.